This is a list of T cell receptor beta chains from one sample in a study of Ad26.COV2.S vaccination and SARS-CoV-2 variants. Profiled with immunoSEQ multiplex PCR; TCRdb holds only in-frame clones, not every one. The table records fewer than 400,000 clones, about 91% of them present only once. This sample comprised peripheral blood, obtained in a trial of Ad26.COV2.S vaccine versus placebo. Receptors originate from a person aged 18-60 years who received the Ad26.COV2.S COVID-19 vaccine or a placebo. CDR3s include the opening cysteine and the closing phenylalanine or tryptophan. Fields, in order: J gene, clone size, V gene, D gene, CDR3 DNA, CDR3 protein. The D gene is left open where the match is weak. Not all rows give a size; the values are once, few, many and, for expanded clones, a class.

J gene: TRBJ2-7; clone size: NA; V gene: TRBV7-8; D gene: NA; CDR3 DNA: TGTGCCAGCAGCTTATTGGCCATAGCGTATCGGTCCTACGAGCAGTACTTC; CDR3 protein: CASSLLAIAYRSYEQYF
J gene: TRBJ2-7; clone size: NA; V gene: TRBV7-9; D gene: NA; CDR3 DNA: TGTGCCAGCAGCTTAGCAGGACAAGCCTACGAGCAGTACTTC; CDR3 protein: CASSLAGQAYEQYF
J gene: TRBJ1-1; clone size: NA; V gene: TRBV19; D gene: NA; CDR3 DNA: TGTGCCAGTAGTATAGATCGGACAGAGAACACTGAAGCTTTCTTT; CDR3 protein: CASSIDRTENTEAFF
J gene: TRBJ2-1; clone size: NA; V gene: TRBV9; D gene: NA; CDR3 DNA: TGTGCCAGCAGCGTAGAACCTCGAACAAGCTCCTACAATGAGCAGTTCTTC; CDR3 protein: CASSVEPRTSSYNEQFF
J gene: TRBJ2-3; clone size: NA; V gene: TRBV7-2; D gene: TRBD2; CDR3 DNA: TGTGCCAGCAGCTTTCGGACTAGCGGGAGCACAGATACGCAGTATTTT; CDR3 protein: CASSFRTSGSTDTQYF
J gene: TRBJ2-2; clone size: few; V gene: TRBV4-2; D gene: TRBD2; CDR3 DNA: TGTGCCAGCAGCCAATTTTTAGGACTAGCTCCCGGGGAGCTGTTTTTT; CDR3 protein: CASSQFLGLAPGELFF
J gene: TRBJ1-1; clone size: once; V gene: TRBV13; D gene: NA; CDR3 DNA: TGTGCCAGCAGCTTAGGTCTGACGGAGGGTGAAGCTTTCTTT; CDR3 protein: CASSLGLTEGEAFF
J gene: TRBJ1-3; clone size: NA; V gene: TRBV5-1; D gene: NA; CDR3 DNA: TGCGCCAGCAGCTTGGAAGTGGGACTTTTCTCTGGAAACACCATATATTTT; CDR3 protein: CASSLEVGLFSGNTIYF
J gene: TRBJ1-2; clone size: NA; V gene: TRBV5-4; D gene: TRBD1; CDR3 DNA: TGTGCCAGCAGCTTGGGGATCGGGACAGGAGGCTATGGCTACACCTTC; CDR3 protein: CASSLGIGTGGYGYTF
J gene: TRBJ2-7; clone size: NA; V gene: TRBV27; D gene: NA; CDR3 DNA: TGTGCCAGCAGTCCCTCGAGCTCCTACGAGCAGTACTTC; CDR3 protein: CASSPSSSYEQYF
J gene: TRBJ2-3; clone size: once; V gene: TRBV19; D gene: NA; CDR3 DNA: TGTGCCAGTACCCTATCTGGTAGTAACACAGATACGCAGTATTTT; CDR3 protein: CASTLSGSNTDTQYF
J gene: TRBJ1-2; clone size: NA; V gene: TRBV18; D gene: NA; CDR3 DNA: TGTGCCAGCTCACAAGACAAGGACTATGGCTACACCTTC; CDR3 protein: CASSQDKDYGYTF
J gene: TRBJ2-5; clone size: NA; V gene: TRBV20-1; D gene: NA; CDR3 DNA: TGCAGTGCTAGTGCGGGGGCGCTTGAGGAGACCCAGTACTTC; CDR3 protein: CSASAGALEETQYF
J gene: TRBJ2-7; clone size: NA; V gene: TRBV28; D gene: NA; CDR3 DNA: TGTGCCAGCAGCCCTCCAGGAAGGGGCGAGCAGTACTTC; CDR3 protein: CASSPPGRGEQYF
J gene: TRBJ2-6; clone size: NA; V gene: TRBV5-4; D gene: TRBD1; CDR3 DNA: TGTGCCAGCAGTTCAGGACAGGGCCGGGGGGCCAACGTCCTGACTTTC; CDR3 protein: CASSSGQGRGANVLTF
J gene: TRBJ1-1; clone size: NA; V gene: TRBV12-3/TRBV12-4; D gene: NA; CDR3 DNA: TGTGCCAGCAGTCAGGGCGGGAACACTGAAGCTTTCTTT; CDR3 protein: CASSQGGNTEAFF
J gene: TRBJ2-3; clone size: NA; V gene: TRBV27; D gene: TRBD2; CDR3 DNA: TGTGCCAGCAGTTTATCGAAGGGGACTAGCGGGAGAACGCAGTATTTT; CDR3 protein: CASSLSKGTSGRTQYF